The 23 T cell receptor beta chains in this list originate from one sample, sequenced in a study of blood T cell repertoires in COVID-19. Here immunoSEQ multiplex PCR was the method, and the copy in TCRdb shows in-frame clones only, minus some. The table lists hundreds of thousands of clones, less than 90% of them singletons. Specimen: peripheral blood. These TCRs come from a woman older than 75 with active or convalescent COVID-19.

The chain combines TRBV7-3 with TRBJ1-1; TRBD1 might be the D (5 bases). V gave up 5 bases and J gave up 6 bases, with 16 bases separating them. This CDR3 is built from 14 residues. CDR1 is SGHTA and CDR2 is FQGTGA in the germline V gene. CDR3 in amino acids: CASSPHQGSAEAFF. DNA for the CDR3: TGTGCCAGCAGCCCGCATCAGGGATCCGCTGAAGCTTTCTTT.

V is TRBV19 and J is TRBJ1-1; the match to TRBD1 covers 7 bases. CDR1 LNHDA and CDR2 SQIVND come from the germline V gene (reference sequence). V lost 4 bases, J lost 1 base, and 3 bases stayed unmatched. The CDR3 runs to 14 residues. The CDR3 bases are TGTGCCAGTAGTAGGGACAGTACGAACACTGAAGCTTTCTTT. Its translation is CASSRDSTNTEAFF.

The chain combines TRBV7-9 with TRBJ1-6; D remains unclear. The CDR3 sequence is 12 residues long. Germline lookup yields CDR1 SEHNR and CDR2 FQNEAQ (reference sequence). V shed 7 bases and J shed 5 bases, with 6 bases lying between them. The CDR3 is CASTRDNSPLHF. The DNA for the CDR3 is TGTGCCAGCACCCGCGATAATTCACCCCTCCACTTT.

This sequence joins TRBV7-3 and TRBJ1-1, with a weak D call TRBD1 (5 bases). There are 16 residues in the CDR3. Germline CDR1 reads SGHTA; CDR2 reads FQGTGA. Trimming left V 3 bases short and J 4 bases short, with 18 bases between. CDR3 loop: CASSFLGGPKSTEAFF. The DNA of the CDR3 is TGTGCCAGCAGCTTCCTGGGGGGACCGAAGTCCACTGAAGCTTTCTTT.

The chain couples TRBV5-5 to TRBJ1-6, with D possibly matching TRBD1 (5 bases). Germline V lookup: CDR1 SGHKS, CDR2 YYEKEE (reference sequence). Trimming removed 3 bases at V and 7 bases at J, with 11 bases between. CDR3 length equals 14 residues. The CDR3: CASSSGVGNSPLHF. The CDR3 DNA follows: TGTGCCAGCAGCTCGGGGGTAGGAAATTCACCCCTCCACTTT.

The J gene is TRBJ1-1, the V gene TRBV7-2, with D uncertain. The V and J ends lost 5 bases and 4 bases respectively, with 14 bases between them. The CDR3 sequence is 14 residues long. Germline V gives CDR1 SGHTA, CDR2 FQGNSA. The CDR3: CASSPTRGGTEAFF. As DNA, the CDR3 is TGTGCCAGCAGCCCTACACGGGGAGGCACTGAAGCTTTCTTT.

The chain recombines TRBV5-4 with TRBJ2-3, with D uncertain. Trimming stripped 5 bases from V and 8 bases from J, with 15 bases between. Germline loops: CDR1 SGHNT, CDR2 YYREEE (reference sequence). CDR3 length equals 13 residues. CDR3 coding DNA: TGTGCCAGCAGGACCAGCTGGAGCCGTACGCAGTATTTT. As protein: CASRTSWSRTQYF.

J is TRBJ1-5 and V is TRBV7-2; 7 bases are a match to TRBD1. V was pared by 1 base and J by 4 bases, with 4 bases of the junction left unmatched. Germline values: CDR1 SGHTA, CDR2 FQGNSA. This CDR3 region has 15 residues. The CDR3 sequence: CASSLGGTANQPQHF. DNA of the CDR3: TGTGCCAGCAGCTTAGGCGGGACAGCTAATCAGCCCCAGCATTTT.

The chain joins TRBV3-1 (or the pseudogene TRBV3-2) to TRBJ2-1; 10 bases are shared with TRBD2. Germline assignment: CDR1 LGHDT and CDR2 YNNKEL (reference sequence). The CDR3 sequence is 18 residues long. V was pared by 4 bases and J by 3 bases, with 12 bases of the junction left unmatched. CDR3 DNA: TGTGCCAGCAGCCCTCGAGGGGTAGCGGGGGGAGGCTACAATGAGCAGTTCTTC. It codes for CASSPRGVAGGGYNEQFF.

The chain recombines TRBV5-5 with TRBJ1-2, with 7 bases lining up with TRBD1. CDR1 and CDR2 from the germline V gene are SGHKS and YYEKEE (reference sequence). This CDR3 has 16 amino acids. The V and J ends lost 0 bases and 2 bases, in that order; junction bases with no gene match: 7. CDR3 nucleotides: TGTGCCAGCAGCTTGGGTCCCGGGACAGTAAACTATGGCTACACCTTC. It specifies CASSLGPGTVNYGYTF.

This chain links TRBV12-3 or TRBV12-4 with TRBJ1-1; TRBD1 is a possible D gene (5 bases). The ends were cut back, 7 bases at V and 8 bases at J, with 11 bases in the middle. The CDR3 contains 11 residues. CDR3 protein: CASTPGEEAFF. CDR3 sequence (DNA): TGTGCCAGCACCCCGGGGGAGGAAGCTTTCTTT.

The rearrangement joins TRBV28 to TRBJ2-3, with 10 bases aligning to TRBD2. Germline CDR1 MDHEN, CDR2 SYDVKM. V lost 2 bases to trimming and J lost 5 bases; unmatched junction nucleotides: 4. The CDR3 has 15 residues. The CDR3 nucleotides read TGTGCCAGCAGTTTAGGGGGACTAGCGCGAGATACGCAGTATTTT. As protein: CASSLGGLARDTQYF. The whole variable domain, remainder taken from reference TRBV28 and TRBJ2-3, is DVKVTQSSRYLVKRTGEKVFLECVQDMDHENMFWYRQDPGLGLRLIYFSYDVKMKEKGDIPEGYSVSREKKERFSLILESASTNQTSMYLCASSLGGLARDTQYFGPGTRLTVL.

This chain joins TRBV5-1 and TRBJ1-6; 10 nucleotides line up with TRBD1. Losses at the gene ends were 0 bases for V and 1 base for J; bases not matched to a gene: 7. This CDR3 contains 19 residues. CDR1 is SGHRS and CDR2 is YFSETQ in the germline V gene. CDR3 region: CASSLGQGADKSYNSPLHF. CDR3 nucleotide sequence: TGCGCCAGCAGCTTGGGACAGGGGGCGGACAAGTCCTATAATTCACCCCTCCACTTT.

About this clone: The sample holds other DNA sequences that translate to the same CDR3. The chain has TRBV30 and TRBJ1-1; TRBD1 aligns across 7 bases. The CDR3 runs 13 residues. V was clipped by 3 bases and J by 4 bases; unmatched bases: 5. CDR1 and CDR2 (germline): GTSNPN, SVGIG (reference sequence). The CDR3 coding sequence is TGTGCCTGGAGCAGACAGGGTGGCACTGAAGCTTTCTTT. Protein: CAWSRQGGTEAFF.

The chain has TRBV7-3 and TRBJ2-7; D is possibly TRBD2 (5 bases). CDR1 and CDR2 (germline): SGHTA, FQGTGA. Trimming removed 1 base from V and 6 bases from J, with 13 bases in between. The CDR3 has 14 residues. CDR3 in DNA: TGTGCCAGCAGCTTAAATGGGCCGGCGGGCGAGCAGTACTTC. It encodes CASSLNGPAGEQYF.

The chain has TRBV28 and TRBJ1-6; possibly TRBD1 for D (5 bases). The CDR3 is 13 amino acids. Germline V gene data show CDR1 as MDHEN and CDR2 as SYDVKM. The germline V and J ends were trimmed by 8 bases and 1 base, with 6 bases remaining between them. CDR3 DNA sequence: TGTGCCAGCCGGGGGTCCTATAATTCACCCCTCCACTTT. This codes for CASRGSYNSPLHF.

The gene calls are TRBV3-1 (or the pseudogene TRBV3-2) and TRBJ2-5; D gene ambiguous. V was clipped by 4 bases and J by 0 bases, with 3 bases between them. In germline, CDR1 is LGHDT, CDR2 YNNKEL (reference sequence). The CDR3 spans 12 residues. In DNA form, the CDR3 reads TGTGCCAGCAGCCTCAACCAAGAGACCCAGTACTTC. Its translation: CASSLNQETQYF.

This clone was counted a single time. The V and J genes are TRBV6-1 and TRBJ2-3; perhaps TRBD1 as D (6 bases). CDR3 length: 15 residues. Trimming took off 2 bases at V and 3 bases at J, with 12 bases between the two ends. Per germline, CDR1 MNHNS and CDR2 SASEGT. This CDR3 is CASSELRTETDTQYF. The CDR3 nucleotides read TGTGCCAGCAGTGAATTGAGGACAGAGACAGATACGCAGTATTTT.

The V and J genes are TRBV7-3 and TRBJ2-6, with 11 bases identical to TRBD1. The CDR3 runs 17 residues. CDR1 and CDR2 (germline): SGHTA, FQGTGA. V lost 5 bases, J lost 0 bases, and 3 bases stayed unmatched. The CDR3 is CASSPGQGGSGANVLTF. DNA for the CDR3: TGTGCCAGCAGCCCGGGACAGGGGGGCTCTGGGGCCAACGTCCTGACTTTC.

This clone showed up just a few times. The rearrangement uses TRBV10-1 and TRBJ2-3, with D possibly matching TRBD1 (5 bases). The CDR3 length is 14 residues. V lost 6 bases and J 2 bases, leaving 12 bases between the germline ends. The germline V gene has CDR1 WNHNN and CDR2 SYGVQD (reference sequence). The CDR3: CASRLTATTDTQYF. The CDR3 DNA follows: TGCGCCAGCAGATTGACAGCTACCACAGATACGCAGTATTTT.

This chain links TRBV5-4 with TRBJ2-3; 11 bases align to TRBD2. J was trimmed by 3 bases and V by 4 bases; bases with no gene match: 4. Germline values: CDR1 SGHNT, CDR2 YYREEE (reference sequence). This CDR3 comprises 15 residues. Here the CDR3 DNA reads TGTGCCAGCAGCGTTACTAGCGGGAGAACAGATACGCAGTATTTT. Translating it yields CASSVTSGRTDTQYF.

V gene TRBV27 combines with J gene TRBJ1-6; the D gene is possibly TRBD1 (5 bases). Trimming shortened V by 6 bases and J by 4 bases, and 13 bases separated the two germline ends. The CDR3 has 15 amino acids. Germline CDR1 MNHEY, CDR2 SMNVEV (reference sequence). CDR3 region: CASREGTGYNSPLHF. The CDR3 DNA follows: TGTGCCAGCAGGGAAGGTACAGGATATAATTCACCCCTCCACTTT.

The V and J genes are TRBV5-1 and TRBJ1-1; D might be TRBD1 (6 bases). Per germline, CDR1 SGHRS and CDR2 YFSETQ. This CDR3 has 14 amino acids. V lost 5 bases to trimming and J lost 1 base, with 12 bases between them. The CDR3 sequence is CASRGATGNTEAFF. The CDR3, as DNA: TGCGCCAGCAGGGGAGCGACAGGGAACACTGAAGCTTTCTTT. Variable domain in full (rest from reference TRBV5-1 and TRBJ1-1): KAGVTQTPRYLIKTRGQQVTLSCSPISGHRSVSWYQQTPGQGLQFLFEYFSETQRNKGNFPGRFSGRQFSNSRSEMNVSTLELGDSALYLCASRGATGNTEAFFGQGTRLTVV.